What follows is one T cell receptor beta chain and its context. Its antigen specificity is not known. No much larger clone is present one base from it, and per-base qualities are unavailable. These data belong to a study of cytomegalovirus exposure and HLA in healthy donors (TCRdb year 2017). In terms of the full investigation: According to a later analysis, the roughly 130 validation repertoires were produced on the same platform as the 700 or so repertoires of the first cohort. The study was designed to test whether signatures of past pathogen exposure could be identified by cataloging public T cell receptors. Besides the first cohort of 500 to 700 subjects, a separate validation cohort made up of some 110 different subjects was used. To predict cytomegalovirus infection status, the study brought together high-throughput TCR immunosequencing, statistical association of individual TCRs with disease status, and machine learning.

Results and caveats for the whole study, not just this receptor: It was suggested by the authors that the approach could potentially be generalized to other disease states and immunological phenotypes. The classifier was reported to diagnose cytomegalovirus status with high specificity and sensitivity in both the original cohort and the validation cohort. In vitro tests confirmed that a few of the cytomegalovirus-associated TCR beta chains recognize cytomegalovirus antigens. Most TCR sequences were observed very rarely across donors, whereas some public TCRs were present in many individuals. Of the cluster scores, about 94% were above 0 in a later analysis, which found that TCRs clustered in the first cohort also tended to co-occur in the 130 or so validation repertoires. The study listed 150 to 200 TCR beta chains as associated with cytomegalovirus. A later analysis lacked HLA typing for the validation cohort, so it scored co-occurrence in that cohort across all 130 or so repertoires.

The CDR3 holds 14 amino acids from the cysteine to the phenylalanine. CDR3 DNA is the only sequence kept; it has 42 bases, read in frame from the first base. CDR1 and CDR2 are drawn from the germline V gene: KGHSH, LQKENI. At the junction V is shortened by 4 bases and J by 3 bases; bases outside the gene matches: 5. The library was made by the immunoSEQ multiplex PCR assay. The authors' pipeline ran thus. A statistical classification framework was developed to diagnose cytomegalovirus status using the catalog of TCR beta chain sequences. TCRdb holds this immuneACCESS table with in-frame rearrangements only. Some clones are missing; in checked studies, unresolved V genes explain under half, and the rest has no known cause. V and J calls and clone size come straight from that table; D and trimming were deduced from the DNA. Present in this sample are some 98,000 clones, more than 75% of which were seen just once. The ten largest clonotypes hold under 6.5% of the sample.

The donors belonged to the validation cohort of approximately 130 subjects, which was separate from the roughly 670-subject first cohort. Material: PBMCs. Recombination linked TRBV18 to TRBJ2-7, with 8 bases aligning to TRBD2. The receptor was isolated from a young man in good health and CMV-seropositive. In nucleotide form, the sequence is TGTGCCAGCTCACGCGGTAGCGGGGACTACGAGCAGTACTTC. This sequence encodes CASSRGSGDYEQYF.